This paragraph covers one T cell receptor (beta chain) sequence. Its target is unknown. The entry originates in a study of cytomegalovirus exposure and HLA in healthy donors. Study conclusions and caveats: Association of a missense DCLRE1C variant with TCR beta V- and J-gene trimming was reported in a later analysis. Later, an analysis found that common viral pathogens appeared to be linked with several of the most significant clusters. Donors were assumed by presence/absence analyses to have roughly uniform sequencing depth.

A multiplex PCR was run with 60 Vbeta primers and 13 Jbeta primers. Authors' processing steps: Later reanalysis found 75 million to 95 million unique TCR beta chains, around 9.9 million of them shared. Profiling relied on immunoSEQ multiplex PCR, and the TCRdb table lists in-frame clones only, not all of them. The DNA was the basis for D and trimming; V, J and clone size are from that table. Seen here are more than 75,000 clones, 75% to 80% observed once, and the top ten hold 3.8%. This CDR3 contains 13 residues. The ends lost 6 bases at V and 3 bases at J; junction bases unmatched: 5. Germline values: CDR1 MNHEY, CDR2 SVGAGI.

Source material: PBMCs. The V call is TRBV6-5, the J call TRBJ2-7, with 7 positions matching TRBD1. The clonotype originates from a woman aged 40-49 years in good health and CMV-seronegative. The CDR3 protein is CASRASGGYEQYF. The CDR3 nucleotides are TGTGCCAGCAGGGCCTCAGGGGGCTACGAGCAGTACTTC.